A selection of T cell receptor beta chains follows, all from one sample in a study of T cells in Graves' hyperthyroidism and ophthalmopathy. TCRdb re-derived calls from the multiplex PCR reads in MiXCR, one entry per CDR3 protein. The sample has nearly 600,000 distinct CDR3 sequences; more than 13% are singletons. Sequenced input: blood. These receptors were obtained from a woman aged 18-29 years with Graves' ophthalmopathy. CDR3s include the opening cysteine and the closing phenylalanine or tryptophan. The D gene is left open where the match is weak. Clone size appears in some rows only: once, few, many, or a class for an expanded clone.

>many|NA|TRBJ1-1|TRBV3-1
TGTGCCAGCAGCCTCATCGGTGAAGCTTTCTTT
CASSLIGEAFF
>many|NA|TRBJ1-1|TRBV20-1
TGCAGTGCTAGAGAGTCGGGCAGGATGAACACTGAAGCTTTCTTT
CSARESGRMNTEAFF
>many|NA|TRBJ2-5|TRBV7-8
TGTGCCAGCAGCGCTCTCCCCGAGGGGCAGACCCAGTACTTC
CASSALPEGQTQYF
>NA|NA|TRBJ2-7|TRBV9
TGTGCCAGCAGCGTAGGGCCGATGGGGGTCTCCTACGAGCAGTACTTC
CASSVGPMGVSYEQYF
>many|NA|TRBJ2-1|TRBV7-3
TGTGCCAGCAGCTTAGGGACTCCCGACGGGGACAATGAGCAGTTCTTC
CASSLGTPDGDNEQFF
>few|NA|TRBJ2-5|TRBV5-1
TGCGCCAGCAGCCCACGGGACCGAATTAAGTACTTC
CASSPRDRIKYF
>many|NA|TRBJ2-2|TRBV20-1
TGCAGTGCTAGACCGCAGGGGCGGGAGAACACCGGGGAGCTGTTTTTT
CSARPQGRENTGELFF
>NA|NA|TRBJ2-3|TRBV19
TGTGCCAGTAGTTTTCGGGACTCCGCAAGAGATACGCAGTATTTT
CASSFRDSARDTQYF
>many|TRBD2|TRBJ2-3|TRBV7-6
TGTGCCAGCAGCTACAAGCGGGACAGGGTGTTTATGGGACTAGCGGGTACACTCTCAGATACGCAGTATTTT
CASSYKRDRVFMGLAGTLSDTQYF
>NA|NA|TRBJ1-4|TRBV7-3
TGCGCCAGCAGCCAACCCCGAGGGGGGGAAGCTAATGAAAAACTGTTTTTT
CASSQPRGGEANEKLFF
>many|TRBD1|TRBJ2-1|TRBV11-2
TGTGCCAGCCGTTTGTGGACAGGGGGCAATGAGCAGTTCTTC
CASRLWTGGNEQFF
>NA|NA|TRBJ1-6|TRBV15
TGTGCCACCAGTCGGATGAGCTCCTATAATTCACCCCTCCACTTT
CATSRMSSYNSPLHF
>few|TRBD1|TRBJ2-7|TRBV28
TGTGCCAGCAGTCTCCCGGACAGGTTCTTCTACGAGCAGTACTTC
CASSLPDRFFYEQYF
>many|NA|TRBJ2-7|TRBV7-3
TGTGCCAGCAGCTTAGGTTTAGGGGACGAGCAGTACTTC
CASSLGLGDEQYF
>many|NA|TRBJ2-3|TRBV3-1
TGTGCCAGCAGCCGACCCTCGGGGTACGCAGATACGCAGTATTTT
CASSRPSGYADTQYF
>few|TRBD1|TRBJ1-1|TRBV4-2
TGTGCCAGCAGGGGACAGGGTTCTTTGGTGACGGCTTTCTTT
CASRGQGSLVTAFF
>many|NA|TRBJ2-1|TRBV3-1
TGTGCCAGCAGCCAAGATCGCACTAGCTCTCAGTTCTTC
CASSQDRTSSQFF
>NA|TRBD1|TRBJ2-6|TRBV7-9
TGTGCCAGCAGGTGGGGGACAGGGTCGGACGGGGCCAACGTCCTGACTTTC
CASRWGTGSDGANVLTF
>few|NA|TRBJ2-7|TRBV4-1
TGCGCCAGCAGCCCGGTCCGGGACACTTCCTACGAGCAGTACTTC
CASSPVRDTSYEQYF
>NA|NA|TRBJ2-1|TRBV6-5
TGTGCCAGCAGTTACTCGAGTGGGGACTACAATGAGCAGTTCTTC
CASSYSSGDYNEQFF
>many|TRBD1|TRBJ1-2|TRBV9
TGTGCCAGCAGCCCGACAGGGCCCGGCTACACCTTC
CASSPTGPGYTF
>few|NA|TRBJ2-7|TRBV6-5
TGTGCCAGCAGTTACTCGGGTGCCGGGGTGTTAATCTACGAGCAGTACTTC
CASSYSGAGVLIYEQYF
>many|NA|TRBJ1-1|TRBV6-1
TGTGCCAGCAGTCCCGGGACGAGGCTCACTGAAGCTTTCTTT
CASSPGTRLTEAFF
>many|TRBD1|TRBJ1-1|TRBV12-3/TRBV12-4
TGTGCCAGCAGTCCGGGACAGGGTCCCACTGAAGCTTTCTTT
CASSPGQGPTEAFF
>many|NA|TRBJ2-1|TRBV18
TGTGCCAGCTCACCACCGGGTTCGTTCAACAATGAGCAGTTCTTC
CASSPPGSFNNEQFF
>NA|NA|TRBJ1-3|TRBV11-2
TGTGCCAGCAGCTTAGAAGACAGGCCCTACTCTGGAAACACCATATATTTT
CASSLEDRPYSGNTIYF
>many|NA|TRBJ2-1|TRBV6-1
TGTGCCAGCAGTCACCTCCTCCCAAGGCGGGCCTACAATGAGCAGTTCTTC
CASSHLLPRRAYNEQFF
>NA|TRBD2|TRBJ2-3|TRBV10-3
TGTGCCATCAGTCAGACTAGCGGTACGTGGGATACGCAGTATTTT
CAISQTSGTWDTQYF
>many|TRBD2|TRBJ2-7|TRBV28
TGTGCCAGCAGTTTATGGAGTAGCGGGGAATCCTACGAGCAGTACTTC
CASSLWSSGESYEQYF
>few|NA|TRBJ1-6|TRBV27
TGTGCCAGCGGTCCGTTACCGGCCTCATGGAATTCACCCCTCCACTTT
CASGPLPASWNSPLHF
>NA|NA|TRBJ1-2|TRBV7-9
TGTGCCAGCAGCCTTAGTAGAGTGGGCTACACCTTC
CASSLSRVGYTF
>few|NA|TRBJ2-5|TRBV19
TGTGCCAGTAGCCCCGACCTTGGGCAGCCCCGGAGGGTCAAAGAGACCCAGTACTTC
CASSPDLGQPRRVKETQYF
>many|TRBD1|TRBJ2-6|TRBV24-1
TGTGCCACCAGTGACCGGACAGGGGCTCCTGGGGCCAACGTCCTGACTTTC
CATSDRTGAPGANVLTF
>once|NA|TRBJ2-1|TRBV6-8
TGTGCCTCGCGTCAAAGGCTCGGAACCTACAATGAGCAGTTCTTC
CASRQRLGTYNEQFF
>few|NA|TRBJ2-1|TRBV4-1
TGCGCCAGCAGCCAGGAGACTCCTAGCTCCTACAATGAGCAGTTCTTC
CASSQETPSSYNEQFF
>NA|NA|TRBJ2-5|TRBV13
TGTGCCGGCAGCACGCAAGAGACCCAGTACTTC
CAGSTQETQYF
>many|TRBD1|TRBJ1-5|TRBV20-1
TGCAGTGCTAACATGGGGCAGGGGGGCCAGCCCCAGCATTTT
CSANMGQGGQPQHF
>few|TRBD1|TRBJ1-1|TRBV5-1
TGCGCCAGCAGCGGAACAGGGGTTCGGACTGAAGCTTTCTTT
CASSGTGVRTEAFF
>few|TRBD1|TRBJ2-1|TRBV7-9
TGTGCCAGCAGCCAGCGTACTGGGACAGGGGGCTTTTTTGGGGCCAATGAGCAGTTCTTC
CASSQRTGTGGFFGANEQFF
>many|NA|TRBJ1-5|TRBV12-5
TGTGCTAGTGGTGGGACCGCTATAAGTGGTCAGCCCCAGCATTTT
CASGGTAISGQPQHF
>many|NA|TRBJ1-2|TRBV7-8
TGTGCCAGCGGGGGGACCGACTTTACTGGCTACACCTTC
CASGGTDFTGYTF
>few|NA|TRBJ2-2|TRBV7-7
TGTGCTAGCAGCTCCTCCGGGTCAAGAGGGACCGGGGAGCTGTTTTTT
CASSSSGSRGTGELFF
>NA|NA|TRBJ2-7|TRBV18
TGTGCCAGCTCACCAAGTATCCAGGGTAGGGACGAGCAGTACTTC
CASSPSIQGRDEQYF
>few|TRBD1|TRBJ1-5|TRBV12-3/TRBV12-4
TGTGCCAGCAGTTTAGTTGGCAGGGGGGGCAATCAGCCCCAGCATTTT
CASSLVGRGGNQPQHF
>NA|NA|TRBJ2-1|TRBV19
TGTGCCAGTAGTATACCGGGAGTCCCCTTCGCATCCTACAATGAGCAGTTCTTC
CASSIPGVPFASYNEQFF